These 23 T cell receptor beta chains originate from one sample sequenced in a study of blood T cells in healthy people across ages. A second roughly 6 to 11 cycle PCR used barcoded and J-beta primers. Each CDR3 protein is one row after TCRdb ran MiXCR on the 5' RACE reads. The data hold about 1.7 million distinct CDR3 sequences, with 28% observed a single time. The sample comprised blood. These receptors came from a woman aged 25 to 45 in good health.

Details on this clonotype: One end of the junction is discordant with germline, which a read error may explain. The chain links TRBV7-3 to TRBJ2-1; 8 bases are a match to TRBD1. Germline V gene sequence: CDR1 SGHTA, CDR2 FQGTGA. This CDR3 contains 14 residues. The CDR3 region has the DNA TGTGCCAGCAGCTTAAGGACAGGGTCCAATGGGCAGTTCTTC. Its protein is CASSLRTGSNGQFF.

V and J are TRBV9 and TRBJ1-1; D is undetermined. Germline CDR1 SGDLS, CDR2 YYNGEE. V was shortened by 0 bases and J by 0 bases, with 9 bases between the two germline ends. The CDR3 covers 15 residues. The CDR3 region has the DNA TGTGCCAGCAGCGTAGATCCAGGTCTGAACACTGAAGCTTTCTTT. Translating it yields CASSVDPGLNTEAFF.

As concerns this clonotype: With a much larger clone just one base away, this may be a read error. The rearrangement joins TRBV4-3 to TRBJ2-3; D gene unclear. The CDR3 length is 13 residues. The germline CDR1 and CDR2 sequences are LGHNA and YSLEER. The CDR3 spells CASRQELTDTQYF. The CDR3 nucleotides are TGCGCCAGCCGCCAAGAATTGACAGATACGCAGTATTTT.

CDR3 region: CASSFRGSNYGYTF. The CDR3 DNA reads as TGTGCCAGCAGCTTCCGTGGCAGCAACTATGGCTACACCTTC. The V gene is TRBV7-2, the J gene TRBJ1-2; D is undetermined. Germline CDR1 is SGHTA and CDR2 is FQGNSA. This CDR3 contains 14 residues. V was clipped by 3 bases and J by 2 bases, with 10 bases between them.

V and J are TRBV11-2 and TRBJ1-5; possible D gene TRBD1, 5 bases. CDR3 length: 17 residues. V lost 1 base, J lost 6 bases, and 19 bases lay in between. CDR1 is SGHAT and CDR2 is FQNNGV in the germline V gene. DNA for the CDR3: TGTGCCAGCAGCTTAGGGGGCGTGTCGGAGAGAAGTCAGCCCCAGCATTTT. Protein sequence: CASSLGGVSERSQPQHF. Variable domain in full (rest from reference TRBV11-2 and TRBJ1-5): EAGVAQSPRYKIIEKRQSVAFWCNPISGHATLYWYQQILGQGPKLLIQFQNNGVVDDSQLPKDRFSAERLKGVDSTLKIQPAKLEDSAVYLCASSLGGVSERSQPQHFGDGTRLSIL.

The chain joins TRBV20-1 to TRBJ2-3, with D perhaps TRBD2 (5 bases). Trimming stripped 0 bases from V and 4 bases from J, with 14 bases between. This CDR3 region has 15 residues. Per germline, CDR1 DFQATT and CDR2 SNEGSKA (reference sequence). The CDR3 nucleotides are TGCAGTGCTAGAGATCGACGGGGTGGGCCAGATACGCAGTATTTT. Translation gives CSARDRRGGPDTQYF.

V usage is TRBV7-2 and J usage is TRBJ2-5; TRBD2 aligns across 7 bases. The CDR3 covers 14 residues. CDR1 and CDR2 (germline): SGHTA, FQGNSA. The V segment lost 9 bases and the J segment 11 bases; nucleotides outside the gene matches: 18. CDR3 in amino acids: CASSPSGRVNEQYF. DNA for the CDR3: TGTGCCAGTAGCCCGTCGGGGAGGGTCAATGAGCAGTACTTC.

The chain combines TRBV24-1 with TRBJ2-1; TRBD2 agrees at 7 bases. Germline V gene data show CDR1 as KGHDR and CDR2 as SFDVKD. This CDR3 spans 12 amino acids. The V gene end was trimmed by 2 bases and the J gene end by 12 bases; junction bases not matched to a gene: 3. CDR3 residues: CATSDSGLGQFF. The CDR3 DNA follows: TGTGCCACCAGTGATTCCGGACTAGGGCAGTTCTTC.

On this clonotype itself: Sequence at one end of the junction differs from germline and may be a read error. This chain joins TRBV29-1 and TRBJ2-6, with 8 bases that match TRBD2. Germline loops: CDR1 SQVTM, CDR2 ANQGSEA. The CDR3 spans 12 residues. The CDR3: CSVDGGANVLAF. DNA for the CDR3: TGCAGCGTTGACGGGGGGGCCAACGTCCTGGCTTTC.

CDR3 region: CSARSRTSGRVDEQFF. In DNA, the CDR3 is TGCAGTGCTAGATCCCGGACTAGCGGGAGGGTGGATGAGCAGTTCTTC. The rearrangement joins TRBV20-1 to TRBJ2-1; 15 bases are a match to TRBD2. Germline CDR1 is DFQATT and CDR2 is SNEGSKA (reference sequence). J gave up 8 bases and V 2 bases, and 7 bases lay outside the gene matches. The CDR3 contains 16 residues.

At least ten counts were recorded for this clonotype. The chain has TRBV25-1 and TRBJ1-2; D is unresolved. Germline loops: CDR1 MGHDK, CDR2 SYGVNS. V lost 6 bases, J lost 0 bases, and 5 bases lay in between. The CDR3 length is 12 residues. The CDR3 loop is CASSVANYGYTF. CDR3 nucleotides: TGTGCCAGCAGCGTGGCTAACTATGGCTACACCTTC.

This clonotype appeared many times. The rearrangement links TRBV7-2 to TRBJ2-7; 8 nucleotides agree with TRBD1. With V trimmed by 2 bases and J by 3 bases, 6 bases remained unmatched. The germline gives CDR1 SGHTA, CDR2 FQGNSA. CDR3 size: 15 residues. The CDR3 nucleotides read TGTGCCAGCAGCTTACAGGGGGCGCCTGGCTACGAGCAGTACTTC. As protein: CASSLQGAPGYEQYF. Filled out from reference TRBV7-2 and TRBJ2-7, the complete variable domain reads GAGVSQSPSNKVTEKGKDVELRCDPISGHTALYWYRQSLGQGLEFLIYFQGNSAPDKSGLPSDRFSAERTGGSVSTLTIQRTQQEDSAVYLCASSLQGAPGYEQYFGPGTRLTVT.

This clonotype was observed many times. The J gene is TRBJ1-2, the V gene TRBV12-3 or TRBV12-4; 12 bases agree with TRBD1. Germline trimming cut 2 bases from V and 5 bases from J; bases unmatched to any gene: 6. This CDR3 has 16 amino acids. CDR3 DNA: TGTGCCAGCAGTTTAAGGGGGACAGGGGGCGCGTATGGCTACACCTTC. It codes for CASSLRGTGGAYGYTF.

The gene calls are TRBV6-1 and TRBJ1-2; possibly TRBD1 for D (5 bases). Germline-derived CDR1 and CDR2 are MNHNS and SASEGT. The V end was cut by 6 bases, the J end by 0 bases, with 17 bases between. This CDR3 has 16 amino acids. This CDR3 is CASSPRQTPTNYGYTF. The CDR3 DNA is TGTGCCAGCAGCCCCAGACAGACTCCCACTAACTATGGCTACACCTTC.

The chain is built from TRBV9 and TRBJ1-1; a weak D match, TRBD1 (6 bases). Trimming cost V 0 bases and J 4 bases, with 13 bases left between them. The germline gives CDR1 SGDLS, CDR2 YYNGEE. This CDR3 spans 15 amino acids. The CDR3 spells CASSVAFGQTTEAFF. CDR3 nucleotide sequence: TGTGCCAGCAGCGTAGCCTTCGGACAGACCACTGAAGCTTTCTTT.

This clonotype was seen only a few times. The V gene is TRBV11-2, the J gene TRBJ2-7; D uncertain. There are 15 residues in the CDR3. Trimming pared 1 base from V and 0 bases from J, leaving 10 bases between. The germline V gene encodes CDR1 SGHAT and CDR2 FQNNGV. The CDR3 bases are TGTGCCAGCAGCTTAGGCCCGGCTAACTCCTACGAGCAGTACTTC. This encodes CASSLGPANSYEQYF.

This clonotype was detected only a few times. The rearrangement uses TRBV6-5 and TRBJ2-3; D perhaps matches TRBD2 (5 bases). Germline CDR1 and CDR2: MNHEY and SVGAGI. The CDR3 loop spans 14 amino acids. V was trimmed by 8 bases and J by 1 base, leaving 13 bases between them. The CDR3 DNA reads TGTGCCAGCGGGGTCAGCGGACGCACAGATACGCAGTATTTT. The encoded protein is CASGVSGRTDTQYF.

This clonotype was counted at least ten times. The rearrangement joins TRBV6-6 to TRBJ2-7, with TRBD1 identical over 7 bases. V shed 7 bases and J 3 bases; nucleotides not matched to a gene: 9. The germline V gene has CDR1 MNHNY and CDR2 SVGAGI (reference sequence). This CDR3 comprises 14 residues. The CDR3 loop is CASKMSTGNYEQYF. As DNA, the CDR3 is TGTGCCAGCAAAATGTCGACAGGGAACTACGAGCAGTACTTC.

The genes are TRBV6-5 and TRBJ2-1, with 10 positions matching TRBD2. The CDR3 has 15 residues. From germline, CDR1 is MNHEY and CDR2 SVGAGI. Trimming cost V 2 bases and J 6 bases; bases outside gene matches: 4. The CDR3 loop is CASSYASGGANEQFF. The CDR3, as DNA: TGTGCCAGCAGTTACGCCAGCGGGGGGGCCAATGAGCAGTTCTTC.

In this sample, this clonotype turned up a few times. The V call is TRBV2, the J call TRBJ2-7; the D is unclear. The CDR3 is 14 amino acids. V gave up 6 bases and J gave up 3 bases, with 15 bases separating them. The V gene's germline CDR1 is SNHLY and CDR2 FYNNEI. CDR3: CASSYSNTFYEQYF. CDR3 nucleotides: TGTGCCAGCAGCTACAGCAACACCTTCTACGAGCAGTACTTC.

In its sample, this clonotype was seen a few times. The chain combines TRBV6-5 with TRBJ2-5; the D call may be TRBD1 or TRBD2 (6 bases each). This CDR3 has 15 residues. The germline V gene has CDR1 MNHEY and CDR2 SVGAGI. V was shortened by 0 bases and J by 5 bases, with 13 bases between the two germline ends. CDR3 nucleotide sequence: TGTGCCAGCAGTTACTCAGGGGGGCGCGGGGAGACCCAGTACTTC. It translates to CASSYSGGRGETQYF.

In its sample, this clonotype was seen a few times. The chain has TRBV11-2 and TRBJ2-3; D gene ambiguous. Germline CDR1 and CDR2: SGHAT and FQNNGV. The CDR3 is 15 amino acids. V dropped 0 bases and J dropped 2 bases, with 9 bases sitting between them. The CDR3 DNA follows: TGTGCCAGCAGCTTAGAGGTGGCAATCACAGATACGCAGTATTTT. This translates into CASSLEVAITDTQYF.

At least ten counts were recorded for this clonotype. The V gene is TRBV7-2, the J gene TRBJ2-7, with TRBD2 matching over 12 bases. The CDR3 loop spans 15 amino acids. Germline values: CDR1 SGHTA, CDR2 FQGNSA. The V gene end was trimmed by 5 bases and the J gene end by 1 base; junction bases not matched to a gene: 3. CDR3 region: CASSAGLAGSYEQYF. The DNA for the CDR3 is TGTGCCAGCAGCGCTGGACTAGCGGGATCCTACGAGCAGTACTTC.